The sequence of this T cell receptor (beta chain) was determined in a study of regulatory T cells in long-lasting Graves disease (dated by TCRdb to about 2021). Regarding the study in general: Persistent Graves' disease was defined as antithyroid drug treatment for over 5 years with persistently positive TSH receptor autoantibodies. The study was registered as a clinical trial and conducted in China. TCR sequencing covered roughly 13 persistent and some 20 newly diagnosed Graves' disease patients, some 33 samples in total. Peripheral blood TCR sequencing and RNA sequencing compared persistent Graves' disease patients with newly diagnosed Graves' disease patients. Antithyroid drugs had been taken for roughly 10 years on average by persistent Graves' disease patients in the clinical cohort.

Overall results and qualifications from the work: Compared with newly diagnosed patients, patients with persistent Graves' disease had lower TCR Shannon entropy and fewer highly expanded clones, which suggests clonal expansion. Preferential use of TRBV28, TRBJ1-2 and TRBJ2-5 was observed in persistent disease, whereas TRBV20-1 and TRBJ2-1 were favored in newly diagnosed disease. Only peripheral blood was studied, because thyroid tissue, the primary lesion, was inaccessible. Sequencing and analysis were limited to the TCR beta chain. The small sample size was acknowledged by the authors as a limitation that may reduce accuracy. A larger number of public clonotypes was shared among persistent patients (2,741) than among newly diagnosed patients (approximately 1,000).

On this clonotype: The clone's antigen remains unknown. This may arise from a read error, as a much more abundant clone is one base away. Here the CDR3 omits its conserved ending phenylalanine or tryptophan, so a read error is the likely source.

Libraries were made using multiplex PCR. Sequencing took place on an Illumina HiSeq 4000. To build TCR beta libraries, CDR3 regions were amplified by Arm-PCR using iRepertoire HTBI primers. Gel purification was performed on PCR products prior to sequencing. The original pipeline was this. Gene usage analysis of CDR3 amino acid clonotypes used the approximately 62 TRBV and 11 to 15 TRBJ segments found across samples. Filtered high-quality paired reads were merged into contigs using COPE and FqMerger. BLAST was used to align contigs to IMGT TRBV, TRBD and TRBJ reference genes, and CDR3 was defined according to IMGT. Any clonotype with a frequency above 0.1% was classified as a highly expanded clone. Repertoire diversity was measured by Shannon entropy, and V-J evenness by the Gini coefficient. Public clonotypes were defined as clonotypes shared by more than one individual. In TCRdb, the public reads were trimmed at Q25 with fastp and aligned with MiXCR, with productive beta chains retained. Rows merge per CDR3 protein into single entries with the most common DNA and genes. TCRdb assigned the V and J calls; the authors' analysis was not used. The sample profile shows around 400,000 distinct CDR3 sequences; roughly 25% of them were found once. The ten largest clones take up approximately 30% of the sample.

Termini included, the CDR3 measures 14 amino acids. Solely the CDR3 DNA is kept, with 42 bases framed from the first base. The germline V gene encodes CDR1 SQVTM and CDR2 ANQGSEA. Trimmed from V: 3 bases; trimmed from J: 5 bases; junction bases lacking a gene match: 8. The time point label here, explained by the study, means: persistent/refractory GD, antithyroid drugs over 5 years with positive TRAb. For both TCR sequencing and RNA sequencing, RNA was extracted from PBMCs in TRIzol. Graves' disease was diagnosed according to American Thyroid Association guidelines. Patients for the study were recruited at an endocrinology department in Xi'an, China. Each patient gave approximately 8.8 milliliters of peripheral blood, collected in an EDTA anticoagulant tube. Ficoll Paque Plus density gradient separation was used to isolate PBMCs, and no further T cell sorting was performed. An Agilent 2100 Bioanalyzer and agarose gel were used to assess RNA quality, and a NanoDrop 2000 was used to measure RNA concentration.

The specimen was peripheral blood mononuclear cells (PBMCs), collected when the disease was refractory, from a patient treated with antithyroid drugs. The chain is assembled from TRBV29-1 and TRBJ1-1, with TRBD1 matching 8 junction bases. This receptor was obtained from a woman between 35 and 50 years old with Graves disease. Donor details come from another sample of the same person, matched by shared clones. The CDR3 reads as follows: CSVDSTGERTEAFL. The base sequence is TGCAGCGTTGATTCGACAGGGGAGCGGACTGAAGCTTTCCTT.